Below are 19 T cell receptor beta chains sequenced from a single sample in a study of early T cells in non-severe SARS-CoV-2 infection. TCRdb used MiXCR to reprocess the 5' RACE reads, holding one entry per CDR3 protein. The data contain around 77,000 distinct CDR3 sequences, more than 14% of them singletons. The specimen comprised whole blood, sampled at baseline. All receptors derive from an adult who was a healthcare worker with PCR-confirmed SARS-CoV-2 infection or an uninfected control (not recorded which).

This clonotype showed up many times. This chain connects TRBV3-1 to TRBJ2-7, with TRBD2 as a possible D gene (6 bases). Trimming pared 5 bases from V and 1 base from J, leaving 15 bases between. Germline V gene sequence: CDR1 LGHDT, CDR2 YNNKEL (reference sequence). This CDR3 spans 15 amino acids. This chain's CDR3 is CASSSRRAGSYEQYF. The DNA for the CDR3 is TGTGCCAGCAGCTCCAGGCGCGCGGGATCCTACGAGCAGTACTTC.

This clonotype was counted many times. V gene TRBV27 combines with J gene TRBJ2-1; 9 nucleotides match TRBD1. CDR1 and CDR2 (germline): MNHEY, SMNVEV (reference sequence). V lost 6 bases and J lost 4; bases outside the gene matches: 4. CDR3 length equals 14 residues. The CDR3 sequence: CASSEDRGYNEQFF. The CDR3 nucleotides are TGTGCCAGCAGCGAGGACAGGGGATACAATGAGCAGTTCTTC.

The chain couples TRBV11-3 to TRBJ2-1; unclear D gene. Germline assignment: CDR1 SGHNT and CDR2 YENEEA. Deletions cut 1 base from V and 0 bases from J, with 7 bases between. CDR3 length: 15 amino acids. Here the CDR3 reads CASSLGLSSYNEQFF. The CDR3 nucleotides read TGTGCCAGCAGCTTAGGCTTAAGCTCCTACAATGAGCAGTTCTTC. The full variable domain, rest sourced from reference TRBV11-3 and TRBJ2-1, is EAGVVQSPRYKIIEKKQPVAFWCNPISGHNTLYWYLQNLGQGPELLIRYENEEAVDDSQLPKDRFSAERLKGVDSTLKIQPAELGDSAVYLCASSLGLSSYNEQFFGPGTRLTVL.

The V and J genes are TRBV21-1 and TRBJ1-6. TRBV21-1 is tagged as a pseudogene. The CDR3 spans 15 residues. The CDR3 DNA is TGTGCCAGCAGCATGATCAGCAGCTCTTATTCACCCCTCCACTTT. Translated, it gives CASSMISSSYSPLHF.

The chain carries TRBV4-2 and TRBJ2-1, with 7 nucleotides matching TRBD2. This CDR3 is 15 amino acids long. Germline CDR1 is LGHNA and CDR2 is YNFKEQ. J lost 4 bases, V lost 3 bases, and 6 bases had no gene match. The CDR3 DNA is TGTGCCAGCAGCCACCCGGGACTACTATACAATGAGCAGTTCTTC. Amino acid sequence: CASSHPGLLYNEQFF.

This clonotype was seen a handful of times. CDR3 sequence reads: CASSSLGQGNPYEQYF. CDR3 DNA: TGCGCCAGCAGCTCGCTGGGGCAGGGGAATCCCTACGAGCAGTACTTC. This chain joins TRBV5-1 and TRBJ2-7; the D gene is possibly TRBD1 (6 bases). CDR1 is SGHRS, CDR2 YFSETQ, per germline. The CDR3 covers 16 residues. Trimming pared 3 bases from V and 2 bases from J, leaving 18 bases between.

This chain joins TRBV19 and TRBJ1-2; D is uncertain. The CDR3 contains 14 residues. The V and J ends lost 5 bases and 1 base respectively, with 11 bases between them. Germline V gives CDR1 LNHDA, CDR2 SQIVND (reference sequence). This CDR3 is CASSFPTGNYGYTF. The CDR3 DNA follows: TGTGCCAGTAGTTTCCCGACCGGTAACTATGGCTACACCTTC.

V is TRBV20-1 and J is TRBJ2-5; perhaps TRBD1 as D (5 bases). The CDR3 totals 14 residues. Germline-derived CDR1 and CDR2 are DFQATT and SNEGSKA (reference sequence). Trimming pared 5 bases from V and 0 bases from J, leaving 13 bases between. CDR3: CSAPVWGYQETQYF. The CDR3 DNA sequence: TGCAGTGCTCCCGTATGGGGCTACCAAGAGACCCAGTACTTC.

V usage is TRBV6-5 and J usage is TRBJ2-3; D perhaps matches TRBD2 (6 bases). V lost 11 bases, J lost 2 bases, and 26 bases lay in between. From germline, CDR1 is MNHEY and CDR2 SVGAGI. This CDR3 spans 17 amino acids. The CDR3 sequence: CAASIAPLAAITDTQYF. The CDR3 DNA is TGTGCCGCCAGCATCGCCCCACTAGCAGCTATCACAGATACGCAGTATTTT.

In its sample, this clonotype was seen a few times. The V call is TRBV27, the J call TRBJ2-7; tentatively, D is TRBD2 (6 bases). Trimming took 6 bases from V and 2 from J, leaving 14 bases between them. The CDR3 length is 14 residues. The germline CDR1 and CDR2 sequences are MNHEY and SMNVEV (reference sequence). Here the CDR3 DNA reads TGTGCCAGCAGACGGGGACTGGGAGCCTACGAGCAGTACTTC. This encodes CASRRGLGAYEQYF.

This clonotype has only a few counts. The J gene is TRBJ1-3, the V gene TRBV5-1; a possible D gene is TRBD1 (6 bases). V was pared by 3 bases and J by 0 bases, with 13 bases between. The CDR3 spans 16 residues. CDR1 SGHRS and CDR2 YFSETQ come from the germline V gene. CDR3 sequence: CASSSDRTFSGNTIYF. In DNA form, the CDR3 reads TGCGCCAGCAGCTCAGACAGGACTTTCTCTGGAAACACCATATATTTT. Full variable domain (outside the CDR3, taken from reference TRBV5-1 and TRBJ1-3): KAGVTQTPRYLIKTRGQQVTLSCSPISGHRSVSWYQQTPGQGLQFLFEYFSETQRNKGNFPGRFSGRQFSNSRSEMNVSTLELGDSALYLCASSSDRTFSGNTIYFGEGSWLTVV.

The rearrangement joins TRBV28 to TRBJ2-7; 12 bases line up with TRBD2. With V trimmed by 5 bases and J by 6 bases, 14 bases remained unmatched. The CDR3 runs to 17 residues. CDR1 and CDR2 from the germline V gene are MDHEN and SYDVKM. The CDR3 DNA sequence: TGTGCCAGCAGTCACGGTAGGGCTAGCGGGAGGGGAGGCGAGCAGTACTTC. The encoded protein is CASSHGRASGRGGEQYF. Together with reference TRBV28 and TRBJ2-7, the CDR3 gives the full variable domain: DVKVTQSSRYLVKRTGEKVFLECVQDMDHENMFWYRQDPGLGLRLIYFSYDVKMKEKGDIPEGYSVSREKKERFSLILESASTNQTSMYLCASSHGRASGRGGEQYFGPGTRLTVT.

At least ten counts were recorded for this clonotype. J is TRBJ2-7 and V is TRBV11-1; no firm D call. The CDR3 consists of 14 residues. Trimming pared 1 base from V and 3 bases from J, leaving 10 bases between. Germline V gene sequence: CDR1 SGHAT, CDR2 FQDESV (reference sequence). CDR3 DNA sequence: TGTGCCAGCAGCTTAGTGGGCGGAGACTACGAGCAGTACTTC. Protein sequence: CASSLVGGDYEQYF.

Ten or more counts support this clonotype. The chain uses TRBV28 and TRBJ1-1; D call uncertain. The CDR3 spans 11 residues. The V gene's germline CDR1 is MDHEN and CDR2 SYDVKM. Trimming left V 4 bases short and J 8 bases short, with 8 bases between. CDR3 amino acids: CASSWSWEAFF. The CDR3 DNA sequence: TGTGCCAGCAGTTGGAGCTGGGAAGCTTTCTTT.

The chain has TRBV6-1 and TRBJ1-1; D unclear. V lost 8 bases and J lost 7, with 11 bases in between. The CDR3 loop spans 11 amino acids. The germline CDR1 and CDR2 sequences are MNHNS and SASEGT. The CDR3 is CASWLWDEAFF. The CDR3 coding sequence is TGTGCCAGCTGGCTTTGGGATGAAGCTTTCTTT.

The chain has TRBV6-9 and TRBJ2-3; 9 nucleotides line up with TRBD2. CDR1 MNHGY and CDR2 SVAAGI come from the germline V gene. V dropped 6 bases and J dropped 0; count of bases not matched to a gene: 19. The CDR3 runs to 20 residues. As DNA, the CDR3 is TGTGCCAGCAGGAGACTTCCTAGCGGGATGCTAAGGCTAAGCACAGATACGCAGTATTTT. This sequence encodes CASRRLPSGMLRLSTDTQYF.

The CDR3 reads CSAPTPGNTIYF. As DNA, the CDR3 is TGCAGTGCCCCGACGCCTGGAAACACCATATATTTT. The chain combines TRBV20-1 with TRBJ1-3; unclear D gene. In germline, CDR1 is DFQATT, CDR2 SNEGSKA (reference sequence). The CDR3 runs to 12 residues. V dropped 6 bases and J dropped 2 bases, with 8 bases sitting between them.

This chain uses TRBV5-1 with TRBJ1-4; 12 bases map to TRBD1. Germline CDR1 SGHRS, CDR2 YFSETQ. CDR3 length equals 20 residues. V was pared by 0 bases and J by 0 bases, with 9 bases of the junction left unmatched. The CDR3 DNA reads as TGCGCCAGCAGCTTGGCCCCGGGACAGGGGGCTTCGGCAACTAATGAAAAACTGTTTTTT. Translating it yields CASSLAPGQGASATNEKLFF.

This clonotype was detected only a few times. V and J are TRBV19 and TRBJ2-7; weak D call: TRBD2 (6 bases). Per the germline V gene, CDR1 is LNHDA and CDR2 is SQIVND (reference sequence). The CDR3 has 15 amino acids. Trimming pared 0 bases from V and 2 bases from J, leaving 11 bases between. The CDR3 sequence: CASSIDGSLPYEQYF. Written as DNA, the CDR3 is TGTGCCAGTAGTATAGACGGGAGTCTTCCCTACGAGCAGTACTTC.